The 7 T cell receptor beta chains in this list originate from one sample, sequenced in a study of shared clonotypes between healthy human individuals. This table comes from immunoSEQ multiplex PCR, and its TCRdb copy is limited to in-frame clones, with some not included. Among roughly 2.5 million clones listed, approximately 94% were seen once. Source material: naive CD4+ T cells sorted from blood. Subset in this sample: CD45RA+ positively selected. The receptors come from a man aged 18-30 years in good health.

This clone came up once. The CDR3 DNA reads as TGTGCCAGCAGCTTAGGGCAGGGAGGGCAGTATTTT. This gives the protein CASSLGQGGQYF. V usage is TRBV5-6 and J usage is TRBJ2-3, with D maybe TRBD2 (6 bases). Germline CDR1 and CDR2: SGHDT and YYEEEE. Trimming shortened V by 2 bases and J by 11 bases, and 12 bases separated the two germline ends. This CDR3 has 12 residues. Based on the CDR3 plus reference TRBV5-6 and TRBJ2-3, the full variable domain is DAGVTQSPTHLIKTRGQQVTLRCSPKSGHDTVSWYQQALGQGPQFIFQYYEEEERQRGNFPDRFSGHQFPNYSSELNVNALLLGDSALYLCASSLGQGGQYFGPGTRLTVL.

J is TRBJ1-4 and V is TRBV6-1; 8 nucleotides agree with TRBD1. The germline V gene encodes CDR1 MNHNS and CDR2 SASEGT. Unmatched junction bases numbered 5, after V lost 3 bases and J lost 8 bases. This CDR3 is 14 amino acids long. The CDR3 bases are TGTGCCAGCAGTGACCGGGACAGGTGGGAAAAACTGTTTTTT. It translates to CASSDRDRWEKLFF.

The chain combines TRBV27 with TRBJ1-6, with D possibly being TRBD1 (5 bases). The germline V gene encodes CDR1 MNHEY and CDR2 SMNVEV (reference sequence). V shed 7 bases and J shed 7 bases, with 14 bases lying between them. The CDR3 spans 14 residues. In DNA, the CDR3 is TGTGCCAGCACCAGGAGGGGATCAAATTCACCCCTCCACTTT. It translates to CASTRRGSNSPLHF.

About this clone: The same CDR3 arises from other DNA sequences in this sample as well. The V and J genes are TRBV6-6 and TRBJ2-7, with D tentatively TRBD2 (5 bases). CDR3 length: 12 residues. Germline values: CDR1 MNHNY, CDR2 SVGAGI (reference sequence). Trimming left V 6 bases short and J 1 base short, with 7 bases between. CDR3 nucleotides: TGTGCCAGCAGCCGAGGGTCCTACGAGCAGTACTTC. As protein: CASSRGSYEQYF.

In the case of this clone: Other DNA sequences in the same sample also yield this CDR3. This chain joins TRBV28 and TRBJ1-1; 8 nucleotides agree with TRBD1. Losses at the gene ends were 4 bases for V and 2 bases for J; bases not matched to a gene: 3. This CDR3 region has 14 residues. CDR1 is MDHEN, CDR2 SYDVKM, per germline. Here the CDR3 DNA reads TGTGCCAGCAGTTCCGGACAGGGAAACACTGAAGCTTTCTTT. Its protein is CASSSGQGNTEAFF.

The chain joins TRBV5-1 to TRBJ2-7; D unclear. V dropped 0 bases and J dropped 3 bases, with 13 bases sitting between them. This CDR3 comprises 15 residues. Germline CDR1 SGHRS, CDR2 YFSETQ. The CDR3 protein is CASSLEWGRNYEQYF. CDR3 sequence (DNA): TGCGCCAGCAGCTTGGAGTGGGGAAGAAACTACGAGCAGTACTTC.

The V gene is TRBV19, the J gene TRBJ1-6; the D is unclear. The CDR3 covers 13 residues. Germline V CDR1 and CDR2: LNHDA, SQIVND (reference sequence). Trimming shortened V by 7 bases and J by 10 bases, and 14 bases separated the two germline ends. CDR3 in DNA: TGTGCCAGTAAGGAATCTGGCGGCTCACCCCTCCACTTT. Protein: CASKESGGSPLHF.